Sequencing of this T cell receptor (beta chain) was carried out in a study of T cell repertoires in cytomegalovirus infection. This clonotype was counted at least ten times. Using its own MiXCR run on the reads, TCRdb lists one record per CDR3 protein. The profile covers some 400,000 distinct CDR3 sequences, with 15% to 20% appearing a single time and approximately 10% taken by the ten largest. The CDR3 spans 14 residues. V gave up 6 bases and J gave up 6 bases, with 15 bases separating them. The germline gives CDR1 SNHLY, CDR2 FYNNEI. The sequenced material came from PBMCs. The chain carries TRBV2 and TRBJ1-5; a possible D gene is TRBD1 (5 bases). This sequence originates from a human donor in good health (CMV status not recorded). Some clones in this sample may be carry-over from other donors' samples. The CDR3 bases are TGTGCCAGCAGGTCCGGGGCAGTTTCTCAGCCCCAGCATTTT. It is translated as CASRSGAVSQPQHF.